This T cell receptor (beta chain) was captured in a study of T cell responses to AZD1222 COVID-19 vaccine. The study's findings and limits: Unmutated variant regions are reportedly targeted by nearly half of spike-specific TCRs. It was only after the peak T cell response that any repertoires were sampled.

With 0 bases removed from V and 0 bases from J, the gap between germline ends came to 19 bases. The germline gives CDR1 SGHDT, CDR2 YYEEEE. The CDR3 totals 19 residues. Second-dose schedules of about 4 or about 12 weeks were combined. The method was immunoSEQ multiplex PCR; TCRdb's version includes in-frame clones alone and lacks a portion of them. The table shows about 88,000 clones, with 90% occurring only once. Comments on this clone: Its cognate antigen is unknown.

The chain combines TRBV5-6 with TRBJ1-3; possible D gene TRBD1, 6 bases. This specimen was peripheral blood, taken 28 days after the second AZD1222 dose. The source of this sequence is an adult who received the AZD1222 COVID-19 vaccine. This CDR3 reads CASSLEGFWGADSGNTIYF. The CDR3 nucleotides read TGTGCCAGCAGCTTGGAGGGCTTTTGGGGGGCAGACTCTGGAAACACCATATATTTT. The whole variable domain, filled in from reference TRBV5-6 and TRBJ1-3, reads DAGVTQSPTHLIKTRGQQVTLRCSPKSGHDTVSWYQQALGQGPQFIFQYYEEEERQRGNFPDRFSGHQFPNYSSELNVNALLLGDSALYLCASSLEGFWGADSGNTIYFGEGSWLTVV.